This T cell receptor (beta chain) stems from a study of control samples from healthy donors and cancer patients. Assay: immunoSEQ multiplex PCR; the TCRdb copy retains only in-frame clones and omits some. In the table there are 100,000 to 150,000 clones, roughly 92% of which are singletons. There are 15 residues in the CDR3. J lost 4 bases, V lost 4 bases, and 8 bases had no gene match. CDR1 is SGHNT, CDR2 YYREEE, per germline (reference sequence). The sequencing input was blood. This chain uses TRBV5-4 with TRBJ1-2, with 9 bases lining up with TRBD1. This TCR derives from a man aged 18-30 years in good health. CDR3 DNA: TGTGCCAGCAGCACCGGGACAGGGAGTCTCTATGGCTACACCTTC. It codes for CASSTGTGSLYGYTF. Using reference TRBV5-4 and TRBJ1-2 for the parts outside the CDR3, the full variable domain is ETGVTQSPTHLIKTRGQQVTLRCSSQSGHNTVSWYQQALGQGPQFIFQYYREEENGRGNFPPRFSGLQFPNYSSELNVNALELDDSALYLCASSTGTGSLYGYTFGSGTRLTVV.